The 8 T cell receptor beta chains reported below all come from one sample, sequenced in a study of blood T cell repertoires in COVID-19. TCRdb keeps only in-frame clones here, not all; method: immunoSEQ multiplex PCR. The sample has under 150,000 clones; roughly 80% are singletons. The specimen sequenced was peripheral blood. The receptors derive from a woman aged 40 to 49 with acute or convalescent COVID-19.

This chain connects TRBV5-1 to TRBJ1-5; tentative D call: TRBD1 (5 bases). Germline V gene lookup returns CDR1 SGHRS and CDR2 YFSETQ. There are 16 residues in the CDR3. The ends were cut back, 4 bases at V and 5 bases at J, with 19 bases in the middle. The CDR3 region is CASSPHSGVEDQPQHF. The CDR3 DNA sequence: TGCGCCAGCAGCCCTCACTCGGGGGTAGAGGATCAGCCCCAGCATTTT.

This chain links TRBV19 with TRBJ1-1; D not certain. Between the trimmed V and J ends, which lost 7 bases and 0 bases, there was a span of 12 bases. This CDR3 has 14 residues. The V gene's germline CDR1 is LNHDA and CDR2 SQIVND (reference sequence). The DNA for the CDR3 is TGTGCCAGTATGAACGGAGCTTTGAACACTGAAGCTTTCTTT. This sequence encodes CASMNGALNTEAFF.

The chain couples TRBV6-1 to TRBJ1-5, with no clear D. Deletions cut 3 bases from V and 2 bases from J, with 8 bases between. The CDR3 runs 14 residues. Germline V gene lookup returns CDR1 MNHNS and CDR2 SASEGT. The CDR3: CASSEAGRNQPQHF. The CDR3, as DNA: TGTGCCAGCAGTGAGGCGGGCCGCAATCAGCCCCAGCATTTT.

The chain is built from TRBV4-3 and TRBJ2-2; D might be TRBD1 (5 bases). Per germline, CDR1 LGHNA and CDR2 YSLEER. V was shortened by 1 base and J by 6 bases, with 9 bases between the two germline ends. The CDR3 runs 14 residues. The CDR3 DNA sequence: TGCGCCAGCAGCCAAGTTCAAGGGGCCGGGGAGCTGTTTTTT. Amino acid sequence: CASSQVQGAGELFF.

The genes are TRBV3-1 (or the pseudogene TRBV3-2) and TRBJ1-2; D unresolved. V gave up 3 bases and J gave up 6 bases, with 17 bases separating them. CDR1 and CDR2 (germline): LGHDT, YNNKEL (reference sequence). The CDR3 length is 15 residues. The CDR3 protein is CASSQQPAPVHGYTF. CDR3 DNA sequence: TGTGCCAGCAGCCAGCAACCCGCGCCCGTTCATGGCTACACCTTC.

V and J are TRBV5-1 and TRBJ1-2; no firm D call. The CDR3 covers 14 residues. Looked up from germline, CDR1 is SGHRS and CDR2 is YFSETQ. Trimming took off 0 bases at V and 4 bases at J, with 10 bases between the two ends. CDR3 amino acids: CASSLEAQSYGYTF. CDR3 DNA sequence: TGCGCCAGCAGCTTGGAGGCACAGTCCTATGGCTACACCTTC.

This chain links TRBV9 with TRBJ2-2; 8 nucleotides agree with TRBD2. This CDR3 is built from 17 residues. Germline CDR1 SGDLS, CDR2 YYNGEE. V lost 4 bases and J lost 2; bases outside the gene matches: 10. The CDR3 loop is CASSPREGGFNTGELFF. The CDR3 DNA reads TGTGCCAGCAGCCCCCGGGAGGGCGGCTTCAACACCGGGGAGCTGTTTTTT.

This sequence joins TRBV10-3 and TRBJ2-4, with 9 bases aligning to TRBD2. This CDR3 comprises 16 residues. The germline V gene has CDR1 ENHRY and CDR2 SYGVKD. J was trimmed by 5 bases and V by 0 bases; bases with no gene match: 5. The CDR3 loop reads CAISESGGGAQNIQYF. The CDR3 DNA sequence: TGTGCCATCAGTGAGTCCGGCGGGGGGGCCCAAAACATTCAGTACTTC.